This TCR beta chain was found in a study of type 1 and type 2 diabetes patients. Germline loops: CDR1 SGHTA, CDR2 FQGTGA. The length of the CDR3 is 15 residues. The J segment lost 7 bases and the V segment lost 7 bases, leaving 10 bases of the junction unmatched. The PCR template was genomic DNA. The TCR beta CDR3 region was amplified using 30 forward and 13 reverse primers. TCRdb recomputed calls from the multiplex PCR reads with MiXCR, one row per CDR3 protein. The sample includes 280,000 or so distinct CDR3 sequences, 45% to 60% of them seen just once. The clonotype comes from a man younger than 35 with type 2 diabetes. The material sequenced was peripheral blood mononuclear cells (PBMCs). V usage is TRBV7-3 and J usage is TRBJ2-1, with TRBD1 matching over 10 bases. The CDR3 DNA follows: TGTGCCAGCACCCATAATCCGGGACAGGGGAATGAGCAGTTCTTC. Translation gives CASTHNPGQGNEQFF.